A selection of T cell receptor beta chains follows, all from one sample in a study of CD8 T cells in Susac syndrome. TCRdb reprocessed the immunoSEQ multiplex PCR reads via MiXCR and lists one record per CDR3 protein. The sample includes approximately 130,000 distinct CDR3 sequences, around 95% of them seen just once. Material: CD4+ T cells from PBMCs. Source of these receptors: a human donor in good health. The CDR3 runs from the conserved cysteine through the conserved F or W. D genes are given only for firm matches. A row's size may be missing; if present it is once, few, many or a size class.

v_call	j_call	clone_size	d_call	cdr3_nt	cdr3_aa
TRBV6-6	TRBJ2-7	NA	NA	TGTGCCAGCAGTTACTCCGGGTATAGCGAGCAGTACTTC	CASSYSGYSEQYF
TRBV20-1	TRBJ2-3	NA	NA	TGCAGTGCTAGACCCCTCTCGACGGCTACGCAGTATTTT	CSARPLSTATQYF
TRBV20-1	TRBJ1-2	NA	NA	TGCAGTGCTAGGGAGAATGGCTACACCTTC	CSARENGYTF
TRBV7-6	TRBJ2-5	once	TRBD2	TGTGCCAGCAGCCAGGCGGGACTAGCGGGAGAGACCCAGTACTTC	CASSQAGLAGETQYF
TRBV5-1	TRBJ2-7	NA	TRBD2	TGCGCCAGCAGCGCCGGGACTAGCGCATCCTACGAGCAGTACTTC	CASSAGTSASYEQYF
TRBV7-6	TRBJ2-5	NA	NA	TGTGCCAGCAGCTTAGTGCCCGCGGCCCAAGAGACCCAGTACTTC	CASSLVPAAQETQYF
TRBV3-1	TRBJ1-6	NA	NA	TGTGCCAGCAGCCAAGATTGGGGATCGGGAAAGATAAATTCACCCCTCCACTTT	CASSQDWGSGKINSPLHF
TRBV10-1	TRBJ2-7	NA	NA	TGCGCCAGCAGTGAGCGGGGACCCACCTACGAGCAGTACTTC	CASSERGPTYEQYF
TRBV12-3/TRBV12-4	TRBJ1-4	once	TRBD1	TGTGCCAGCAGTGCAAACCCGGGACAGGTTAATGAAAAACTGTTTTTT	CASSANPGQVNEKLFF
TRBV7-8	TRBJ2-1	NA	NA	TGTGCCAGCAGCCCCAGTGCCTCCTACAATGAGCAGTTCTTC	CASSPSASYNEQFF
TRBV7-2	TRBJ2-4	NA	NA	TGTGCCAGCAGCTTAGGACTACTCCTAGCCAAAAACATTCAGTACTTC	CASSLGLLLAKNIQYF
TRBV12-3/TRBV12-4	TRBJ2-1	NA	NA	TGTGCCAGCAGTTGGACCGTATACAATGAGCAGTTCTTC	CASSWTVYNEQFF
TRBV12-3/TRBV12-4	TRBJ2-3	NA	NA	TGTGCCAGCAGTTCCCGACTAACAGATACGCAGTATTTT	CASSSRLTDTQYF
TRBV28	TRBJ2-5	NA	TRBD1	TGTGCCAGCAGTAAGGGACAGGGCTTCGAGACCCAGTACTTC	CASSKGQGFETQYF
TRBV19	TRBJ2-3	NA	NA	TGTGCCAGCGCAAACTTCGGACTGTTAAGCACAGATACGCAGTATTTT	CASANFGLLSTDTQYF
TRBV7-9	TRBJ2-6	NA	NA	TGTGCCAGCAGCCCCTTAACAGGGCTAGGGGCCAACGTCCTGACTTTC	CASSPLTGLGANVLTF
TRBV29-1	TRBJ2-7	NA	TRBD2	TGCAGCGTGAGGACTAGCGGGAAGGGCTACGAGCAGTACTTC	CSVRTSGKGYEQYF
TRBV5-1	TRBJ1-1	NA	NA	TGCGCCAGCAGCTTCTTAGAAATGAACACTGAAGCTTTCTTT	CASSFLEMNTEAFF
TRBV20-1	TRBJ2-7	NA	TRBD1	TGCAGTGTCCCCCGGACAGGGTCCTACGAGCAGTACTTC	CSVPRTGSYEQYF
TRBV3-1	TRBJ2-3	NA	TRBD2	TGTGCCAGCAGCCAAGGTCGGAGAGGCGGGAGAGTGACAGATACGCAGTATTTT	CASSQGRRGGRVTDTQYF
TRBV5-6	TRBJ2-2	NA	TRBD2	TGTGCCAGCAGCTTGTCGGGCGGGAGTGGGACCGGGGAGCTGTTTTTT	CASSLSGGSGTGELFF
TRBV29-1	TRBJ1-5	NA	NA	TGCAGCGTTGAAGACAGGTGGCATCAGCCCCAGCATTTT	CSVEDRWHQPQHF
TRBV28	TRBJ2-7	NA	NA	TGTGCCAGCAGGCCGCACTTCGGGCTAGCCTACGAGCAGTACTTC	CASRPHFGLAYEQYF
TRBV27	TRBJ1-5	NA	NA	TGTGCCAGCAGTTTCAGAGAAAATCAGCCCCAGCATTTT	CASSFRENQPQHF
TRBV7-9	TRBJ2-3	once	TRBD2	TGTGCCAGCAGCTTAACTAGCGCCACAGATACGCAGTATTTT	CASSLTSATDTQYF
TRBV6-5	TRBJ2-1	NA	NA	TGTGCCAGCACCGGCGTCAGTGAGCAGTTCTTC	CASTGVSEQFF
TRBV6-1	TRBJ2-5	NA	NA	TGTGCCAGCAGTGAAGAGTCCCACTCGTCCGAGACCCAGTACTTC	CASSEESHSSETQYF
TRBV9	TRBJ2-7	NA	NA	TGTGCCAGCAGCCTTGGGCCGCTCTCCTACGAGCAGTACTTC	CASSLGPLSYEQYF
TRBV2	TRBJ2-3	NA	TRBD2	TGTGCCAGCAGGCCCCAGGGAGGGACAGATACGCAGTATTTT	CASRPQGGTDTQYF
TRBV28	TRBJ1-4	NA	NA	TGTGCCAGCAGTAGGGACCACGGCGCGGGGCAACTGTTTTTT	CASSRDHGAGQLFF
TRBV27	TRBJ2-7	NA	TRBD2	TGTGCCAGCAGTCCCCGGCTTAGCGGGAGGCTTAGCTCCTACGAGCAGTACTTC	CASSPRLSGRLSSYEQYF
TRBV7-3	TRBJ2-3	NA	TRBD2	TGTGCCAGCAGCTCGGGACTAGCTGGAGATACGCAGTATTTT	CASSSGLAGDTQYF
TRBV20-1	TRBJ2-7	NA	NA	TGCAGTGCTAGTTCCGGACTGGTAACCTACGAGCAGTACTTC	CSASSGLVTYEQYF
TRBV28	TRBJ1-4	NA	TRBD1	TGTGCCAGCAGTCTTCCCCAGGGGGCTTGCTACTTT	CASSLPQGACYF
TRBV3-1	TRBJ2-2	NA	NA	TGTGCCAGCAGCTCCAACTTTGGGGAGCTGTTTTTT	CASSSNFGELFF
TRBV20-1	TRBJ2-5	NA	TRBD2	TGCAGTGCTCCCCTAGCGGGAGGGGGGGAGACCCAGTACTTC	CSAPLAGGGETQYF
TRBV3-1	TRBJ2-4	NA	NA	TGTGCCAGCAGCCAAGCGGCCAGGGGAAACATTCAGTACTTC	CASSQAARGNIQYF
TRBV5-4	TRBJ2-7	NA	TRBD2	TGTGCCAGCAGCTTGGTTGGACTAGCGGGAGAGGACGAGCAGTACTTC	CASSLVGLAGEDEQYF
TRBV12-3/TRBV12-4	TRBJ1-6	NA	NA	TGTGCCAGCAATACTGGGACATCCTCTTCACCCCTCCACTTT	CASNTGTSSSPLHF
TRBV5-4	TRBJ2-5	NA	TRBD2	TGTGCCAGCAGCTTTGAAGGGGCGGGAGGAGAGACCCAGTACTTC	CASSFEGAGGETQYF